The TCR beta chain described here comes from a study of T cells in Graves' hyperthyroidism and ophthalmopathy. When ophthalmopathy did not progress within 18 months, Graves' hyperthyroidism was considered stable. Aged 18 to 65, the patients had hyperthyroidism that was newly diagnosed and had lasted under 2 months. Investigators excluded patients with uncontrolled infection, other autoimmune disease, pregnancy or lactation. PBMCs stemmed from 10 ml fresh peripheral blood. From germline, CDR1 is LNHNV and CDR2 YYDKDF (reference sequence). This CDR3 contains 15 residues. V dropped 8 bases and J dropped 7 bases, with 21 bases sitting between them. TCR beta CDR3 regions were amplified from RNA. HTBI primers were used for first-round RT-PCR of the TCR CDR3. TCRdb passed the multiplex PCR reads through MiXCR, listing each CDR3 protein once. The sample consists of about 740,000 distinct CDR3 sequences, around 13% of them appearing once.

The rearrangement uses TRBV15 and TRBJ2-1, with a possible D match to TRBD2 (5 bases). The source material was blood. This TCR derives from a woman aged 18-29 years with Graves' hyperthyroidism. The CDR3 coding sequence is TGTGCCACCGCGGCCGGCACGAATGGACTGAATGAGCAGTTCTTC. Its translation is CATAAGTNGLNEQFF.